This T cell receptor beta chain was observed in a study of early T cells in non-severe SARS-CoV-2 infection. Study context: Unsorted whole-blood RNA was sequenced in bulk, leaving chains unpaired.

The germline V and J ends were trimmed by 0 bases and 2 bases, with 9 bases remaining between them. Germline CDR1 reads MGHRA; CDR2 reads YSYEKL. This CDR3 is built from 15 residues. Findings and limits, study-wide: VDJdb matching, biased toward anti-spike CD8 responses, missed private and CD4 specificities.

This clonotype has ten or more counts. As yet, its antigen is unknown. In the library, individual cDNA molecules carried attached unique molecular identifiers. TCRdb used MiXCR to reprocess the 5' RACE reads, holding one entry per CDR3 protein. The table has tens of thousands of distinct CDR3 sequences, 8.8% seen once. This sequence was found in an adult who was a healthcare worker with PCR-confirmed SARS-CoV-2 infection or an uninfected control (not recorded which). This chain uses TRBV4-1 with TRBJ2-3; possibly TRBD2 for D (5 bases). Material: whole blood, obtained at baseline. The CDR3 reads CASSQERGLTDTQYF. The CDR3 nucleotides are TGCGCCAGCAGCCAAGAAAGAGGACTCACAGATACGCAGTATTTT.